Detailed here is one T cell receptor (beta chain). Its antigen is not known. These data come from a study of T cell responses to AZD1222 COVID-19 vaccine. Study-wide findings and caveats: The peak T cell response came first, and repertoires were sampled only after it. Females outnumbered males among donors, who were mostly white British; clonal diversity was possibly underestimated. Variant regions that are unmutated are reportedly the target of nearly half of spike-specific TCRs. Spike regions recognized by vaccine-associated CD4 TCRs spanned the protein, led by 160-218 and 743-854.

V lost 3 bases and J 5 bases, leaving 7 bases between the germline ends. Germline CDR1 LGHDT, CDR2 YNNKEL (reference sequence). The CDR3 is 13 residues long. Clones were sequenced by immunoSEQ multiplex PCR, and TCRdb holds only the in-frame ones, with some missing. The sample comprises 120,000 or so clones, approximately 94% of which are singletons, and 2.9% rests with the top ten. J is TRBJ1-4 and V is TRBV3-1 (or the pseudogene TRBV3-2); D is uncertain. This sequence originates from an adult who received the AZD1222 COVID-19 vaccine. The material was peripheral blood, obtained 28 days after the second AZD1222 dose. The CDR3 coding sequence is TGTGCCAGCAGCCAGCTCATAAATGAAAAACTGTTTTTT. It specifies CASSQLINEKLFF.